This T cell receptor beta chain was recovered during a study of blood T cell repertoires in COVID-19. Data came from immunoSEQ multiplex PCR; TCRdb stores just in-frame clones and leaves some out. The profile shows 190,000 or so clones, more than 80% of them singletons. The CDR3 covers 13 residues. Germline values: CDR1 SEHNR, CDR2 FQNEAQ (reference sequence). V lost 5 bases, J lost 8 bases, and 15 bases lay in between. This TCR was sampled from a man aged 35 to 55 who had recovered from COVID-19. The chain joins TRBV7-9 to TRBJ1-2; D perhaps matches TRBD1 (6 bases). Source material: PBMCs or T cells enriched from blood (not recorded which). Here the CDR3 DNA reads TGTGCCAGCAGCCCTACGGGGGGCGGGGGCTACACCTTC. This codes for CASSPTGGGGYTF.